Listed here are 27 T cell receptor beta chains from one sample, sequenced in a study of STAT3 mutations in large granular lymphocyte leukemia. Whole-study results and caveats: In T-cell large granular lymphocyte leukemia, about half of patients showed multiple immunodominant subclonotypes.

This table comes from immunoSEQ multiplex PCR, and its TCRdb copy is limited to in-frame clones, with some not included. This sample carries almost 25,000 clones, about 95% of them seen once, and the ten largest clones take 6.5%. Their specific antigens are unknown. The sequenced sample consisted of peripheral blood mononuclear cells. These receptors all come from a man between 40 and 49 years old with T-cell large granular lymphocyte leukemia. Some clones in this sample may be carry-over from other donors' samples.

V usage is TRBV30 and J usage is TRBJ2-3, with a tentative D call TRBD2 (6 bases). The germline V and J ends were trimmed by 0 bases and 0 bases, with 7 bases remaining between them. The CDR3 sequence is 14 residues long. CDR1 and CDR2 from the germline V gene are GTSNPN and SVGIG (reference sequence). The CDR3 nucleotides are TGTGCCTGGAGTGTCCGGGGGAGCACAGATACGCAGTATTTT. This codes for CAWSVRGSTDTQYF.

The chain employs TRBV5-1 and TRBJ1-2; 7 bases line up with TRBD1. The trim removed 0 bases at V and 4 bases at J, leaving 6 bases unmatched. This CDR3 has 15 amino acids. CDR1 and CDR2 (germline): SGHRS, YFSETQ. The CDR3 sequence is CASSLEGGGLYGYTF. The CDR3 DNA is TGCGCCAGCAGCTTGGAAGGAGGGGGCCTCTATGGCTACACCTTC.

V is TRBV18 and J is TRBJ1-2; D remains unclear. Germline V CDR1 and CDR2: KGHSH, LQKENI. CDR3 length: 14 amino acids. V was pared by 3 bases and J by 7 bases, with 15 bases between. CDR3 in amino acids: CASSPGYSSPGYTF. The CDR3 coding sequence is TGTGCCAGCTCACCGGGCTACAGTTCTCCTGGCTACACCTTC. The full variable domain, in which reference TRBV18 and TRBJ1-2 provide the parts outside the CDR3, is NAGVMQNPRHLVRRRGQEARLRCSPMKGHSHVYWYRQLPEEGLKFMVYLQKENIIDESGMPKERFSAEFPKEGPSILRIQQVVRGDSAAYFCASSPGYSSPGYTFGSGTRLTVV.

This clone was seen just once. In nucleotides, the CDR3 is TGCGCCAGCAGCTTGGGGGTGGCAGGGGACGGTTCACCCCTCCACTTT. As protein: CASSLGVAGDGSPLHF. This chain links TRBV5-1 with TRBJ1-6; TRBD1 is a possible D gene (6 bases). Germline V CDR1 and CDR2: SGHRS, YFSETQ. This CDR3 comprises 16 residues. Trimming took 0 bases from V and 9 from J, leaving 16 bases between them.

The chain employs TRBV6-5 and TRBJ1-5; D is unresolved. Germline V gene data show CDR1 as MNHEY and CDR2 as SVGAGI. Between the trimmed V and J ends, which lost 7 bases and 7 bases, there was a span of 17 bases. There are 14 residues in the CDR3. Here the CDR3 reads CASTFREGGQPQHF. CDR3 bases: TGTGCCAGCACCTTTCGGGAGGGAGGGCAGCCCCAGCATTTT.

The V call is TRBV4-3, the J call TRBJ2-4; unclear D gene. The germline V and J ends were trimmed by 4 bases and 5 bases, with 9 bases remaining between them. The CDR3 has 13 residues. CDR1 LGHNA and CDR2 YSLEER come from the germline V gene. The CDR3 loop reads CASSRTRENIQYF. As DNA, the CDR3 is TGCGCCAGCAGCCGAACCCGGGAAAACATTCAGTACTTC.

The rearrangement joins TRBV30 to TRBJ1-2, with a possible D match to TRBD1 (5 bases). Germline V CDR1 and CDR2: GTSNPN, SVGIG (reference sequence). The germline V and J ends were trimmed by 1 base and 4 bases, with 16 bases remaining between them. The CDR3 is 15 amino acids. For the CDR3, the DNA is TGTGCCTGGAGTGAGGGGTTAGGCAGGGCCTATGGCTACACCTTC. Residues: CAWSEGLGRAYGYTF.

This chain links TRBV29-1 with TRBJ1-1; 11 bases align to TRBD1. Germline CDR1 SQVTM, CDR2 ANQGSEA. This CDR3 is 16 amino acids long. The ends lost 1 base at V and 0 bases at J; junction bases unmatched: 4. This chain's CDR3 is CSVEGEDRGLNTEAFF. The CDR3 DNA follows: TGCAGCGTTGAAGGCGAGGACAGGGGGCTGAACACTGAAGCTTTCTTT.

The V call is TRBV6-6, the J call TRBJ2-2; a weak D match, TRBD1 (6 bases). Germline CDR1 and CDR2: MNHNY and SVGAGI (reference sequence). The V gene lost 1 base and the J gene lost 3 bases, with 6 bases spanning the gap. CDR3 length equals 14 residues. The CDR3 nucleotides are TGTGCCAGCAGTTACTACAGGGACACCGGGGAGCTGTTTTTT. As protein: CASSYYRDTGELFF.

This chain uses TRBV5-4 with TRBJ1-2; no clear D. Deletions cut 2 bases from V and 3 bases from J, with 5 bases between. Germline V CDR1 and CDR2: SGHNT, YYREEE (reference sequence). This CDR3 contains 12 residues. The CDR3 spells CASSLWDYGYTF. In DNA, the CDR3 is TGTGCCAGCAGCTTATGGGACTATGGCTACACCTTC.

The V and J genes are TRBV28 and TRBJ2-3, with 7 bases aligning to TRBD1. The ends lost 2 bases at V and 0 bases at J; junction bases unmatched: 2. This CDR3 is built from 15 residues. Per the germline V gene, CDR1 is MDHEN and CDR2 is SYDVKM. The DNA for the CDR3 is TGTGCCAGCAGTTTAAGACAGGGTAGCACAGATACGCAGTATTTT. Its protein is CASSLRQGSTDTQYF.

The chain combines TRBV27 with TRBJ2-2; 8 nucleotides agree with TRBD2. The CDR3 runs to 16 residues. CDR1 and CDR2 (germline): MNHEY, SMNVEV (reference sequence). J lost 3 bases, V lost 0 bases, and 3 bases had no gene match. CDR3 sequence: CASSLSGTSYTGELFF. Here the CDR3 DNA reads TGTGCCAGCAGTTTATCAGGGACTAGTTACACCGGGGAGCTGTTTTTT.

This clone came up once. The chain carries TRBV27 and TRBJ1-6; D gene ambiguous. V was shortened by 0 bases and J by 3 bases, with 9 bases between the two germline ends. CDR1 and CDR2 (germline): MNHEY, SMNVEV (reference sequence). The CDR3 covers 16 residues. CDR3 in DNA: TGTGCCAGCAGTTTATCGGGTCAGAACTATAATTCACCCCTCCACTTT. Translating gives CASSLSGQNYNSPLHF.

This clone is a singleton in its sample. The chain combines TRBV13 with TRBJ2-3; 11 positions match TRBD2. Trimming cost V 6 bases and J 5 bases; bases outside gene matches: 7. This CDR3 is 15 amino acids long. Germline V CDR1 and CDR2: PRHDT, FYEKMQ (reference sequence). The CDR3 region is CASSYSGGALDTQYF. CDR3 coding DNA: TGTGCCAGCAGTTATAGCGGGGGGGCCCTAGATACGCAGTATTTT.

The genes are TRBV10-2 and TRBJ2-2; D is perhaps TRBD2 (5 bases). Trimming removed 6 bases from V and 4 bases from J, with 9 bases in between. The germline V gene has CDR1 WSHSY and CDR2 SAAADI. There are 13 residues in the CDR3. CDR3 protein: CASSAGRTGELFF. CDR3 coding DNA: TGCGCCAGCAGCGCGGGCCGCACCGGGGAGCTGTTTTTT.

The J gene is TRBJ2-2, the V gene TRBV9; 10 bases match TRBD1. Trimming took 4 bases from V and 7 from J; bases not matched to a gene: 4. CDR1 is SGDLS, CDR2 YYNGEE, per germline. This CDR3 has 14 residues. The CDR3 sequence: CASSKGQGSGELFF. As DNA, the CDR3 is TGTGCCAGCAGCAAGGGACAGGGGAGCGGGGAGCTGTTTTTT.

This CDR3 is CASSPSAGGSNTEAFF. CDR3 sequence (DNA): TGTGCCAGCTCACCGAGCGCGGGGGGTTCGAACACTGAAGCTTTCTTT. The chain couples TRBV18 to TRBJ1-1, with a possible D match to TRBD1 (5 bases). CDR1 and CDR2 (germline): KGHSH, LQKENI. V shed 3 bases and J shed 1 base, with 15 bases lying between them. The CDR3 is 16 residues long.

CDR3 sequence: CASREFASETQYF. The DNA for the CDR3 is TGTGCCAGCAGAGAATTCGCCTCGGAGACCCAGTACTTC. The chain has TRBV6-5 and TRBJ2-5; D not resolved. V was clipped by 6 bases and J by 5 bases, with 13 bases between them. Germline loops: CDR1 MNHEY, CDR2 SVGAGI. This CDR3 contains 13 residues.

The rearrangement uses TRBV9 and TRBJ2-3; D not certain. The V end was cut by 4 bases, the J end by 3 bases, with 3 bases between. CDR1 is SGDLS and CDR2 is YYNGEE in the germline V gene. The CDR3 consists of 11 residues. The CDR3, as DNA: TGTGCCAGCAGCCGAACAGATACGCAGTATTTT. Encoded protein: CASSRTDTQYF.

The chain links TRBV5-6 to TRBJ1-1; D possibly corresponds to TRBD1 (5 bases). The CDR3 has 15 amino acids. CDR1 is SGHDT, CDR2 YYEEEE, per germline. Deletions cut 4 bases from V and 3 bases from J, with 16 bases between. CDR3 in DNA: TGTGCCAGCAGCGTCCCAGGGTGGGGCGACACTGAAGCTTTCTTT. This sequence encodes CASSVPGWGDTEAFF. The full variable domain, rest sourced from reference TRBV5-6 and TRBJ1-1, is DAGVTQSPTHLIKTRGQQVTLRCSPKSGHDTVSWYQQALGQGPQFIFQYYEEEERQRGNFPDRFSGHQFPNYSSELNVNALLLGDSALYLCASSVPGWGDTEAFFGQGTRLTVV.

This rearrangement joins TRBV15 to TRBJ2-6, with D possibly being TRBD1 (5 bases). The CDR3 covers 18 residues. V was shortened by 5 bases and J by 0 bases, with 17 bases between the two germline ends. CDR1 and CDR2 from the germline V gene are LNHNV and YYDKDF (reference sequence). In nucleotides, the CDR3 is TGTGCCACCAGCCACTTGGGGCGGATCCGCTCTGGGGCCAACGTCCTGACTTTC. It encodes CATSHLGRIRSGANVLTF. Combining the CDR3 with reference TRBV15 and TRBJ2-6 gives the whole variable domain DAMVIQNPRYQVTQFGKPVTLSCSQTLNHNVMYWYQQKSSQAPKLLFHYYDKDFNNEADTPDNFQSRRPNTSFCFLDIRSPGLGDTAMYLCATSHLGRIRSGANVLTFGAGSRLTVL.

The rearrangement links TRBV27 to TRBJ1-2; D might be TRBD1 (6 bases). The CDR3 covers 11 residues. V shed 6 bases and J shed 6 bases, with 8 bases lying between them. CDR1 MNHEY and CDR2 SMNVEV come from the germline V gene (reference sequence). CDR3 coding DNA: TGTGCCAGCAGGTCAGGGGATGGCTACACCTTC. Translated, it gives CASRSGDGYTF.

The chain uses TRBV7-9 and TRBJ2-1; 10 positions match TRBD2. This CDR3 comprises 15 residues. CDR1 and CDR2 from the germline V gene are SEHNR and FQNEAQ (reference sequence). V gave up 3 bases and J gave up 7 bases; unmatched junction bases: 6. The CDR3 sequence: CASSFGAGGQNEQFF. In DNA, the CDR3 is TGTGCCAGCAGCTTCGGAGCGGGGGGGCAGAATGAGCAGTTCTTC. Based on the CDR3 plus reference TRBV7-9 and TRBJ2-1, the full variable domain is DTGVSQNPRHKITKRGQNVTFRCDPISEHNRLYWYRQTLGQGPEFLTYFQNEAQLEKSRLLSDRFSAERPKGSFSTLEIQRTEQGDSAMYLCASSFGAGGQNEQFFGPGTRLTVL.

This chain joins TRBV5-6 and TRBJ1-4, with 8 bases identical to TRBD1. Germline values: CDR1 SGHDT, CDR2 YYEEEE. The CDR3 has 16 amino acids. V was pared by 4 bases and J by 0 bases, with 5 bases of the junction left unmatched. CDR3 DNA sequence: TGTGCCAGCAGCCCCGGACAGGGCGCAACTAATGAAAAACTGTTTTTT. Translation: CASSPGQGATNEKLFF.

The J gene is TRBJ1-2, the V gene TRBV4-3; TRBD1 might be the D (5 bases). Germline CDR1 LGHNA, CDR2 YSLEER. This CDR3 has 13 amino acids. V shed 4 bases and J shed 4 bases, with 10 bases lying between them. The chain's CDR3 is CASSRDGFYGYTF. Here the CDR3 DNA reads TGCGCCAGCAGCCGGGACGGATTCTATGGCTACACCTTC.

This clone has just one count. This sequence joins TRBV28 and TRBJ2-7, with a weak D call TRBD2 (6 bases). Germline V lookup: CDR1 MDHEN, CDR2 SYDVKM. The CDR3 is made up of 14 amino acids. The V and J ends lost 3 bases and 1 base respectively, with 10 bases between them. CDR3 nucleotides: TGTGCCAGCAGTTTTAGCGGCAAGTCCTACGAGCAGTACTTC. Its protein product is CASSFSGKSYEQYF.

The chain recombines TRBV14 with TRBJ2-7; TRBD1 aligns across 10 bases. V lost 6 bases and J lost 6; bases outside the gene matches: 11. The CDR3 totals 15 residues. Germline lookup yields CDR1 SGHDN and CDR2 FVKESK. The CDR3, as DNA: TGTGCCAGCAGGAGACAGGGGGCTATGCCTTCCGAGCAGTACTTC. Protein sequence: CASRRQGAMPSEQYF.